Listed below are T cell receptor beta chains from one sample, sequenced in a study of tumor and adjacent non-tumor tissue in lung cancer. In TCRdb, the multiplex PCR reads were re-called with MiXCR into one record per CDR3 protein. The repertoire has more than 35,000 distinct CDR3 sequences, roughly three fifths of them found once; the top ten carry 15% to 20%. What was sequenced was distant non-tumor lung tissue. All receptors derive from a woman between 35 and 50 years old with non-small cell lung cancer. Each CDR3 is given with its conserved first and last residue. Each record gives: CDR3 length, V gene, D gene, clone size, J gene, CDR3 DNA, CDR3 protein. A D gene is named only where the DNA matches it firmly. Some rows have no size entry. The others give once, few or many, or a class for an expanded clone.

len: 15
v_gene: TRBV10-1
d_gene: TRBD2
abundance: .
j_gene: TRBJ2-1
CDR3nt: TGTGCCAGCAGCCCGACTAGCGGGAGGGCCAGTGAGAAGTTCTTC
CDR3aa: CASSPTSGRASEKFF

len: 12
v_gene: TRBV20-1
d_gene: .
abundance: few
j_gene: TRBJ1-1
CDR3nt: TGCAGTGCTAGAGAGCTGGACACTGAAGCTTTCTTT
CDR3aa: CSARELDTEAFF

len: 15
v_gene: TRBV4-1
d_gene: .
abundance: .
j_gene: TRBJ2-5
CDR3nt: TGTGCCAGCAGCCAGGAGGACAACTCGCAAGAGACCCAGTACTTC
CDR3aa: CASSQEDNSQETQYF

len: 15
v_gene: TRBV6-1
d_gene: TRBD2
abundance: many
j_gene: TRBJ2-1
CDR3nt: TGTGCCAGCGCCAGAGCGGGGAGTACCTACAATGAGCAGTTCTTC
CDR3aa: CASARAGSTYNEQFF

len: 13
v_gene: TRBV11-2
d_gene: .
abundance: .
j_gene: TRBJ1-5
CDR3nt: TGCGCCAGCAGCTTCTCAGAGTGGCAGCCCCAGCATTTT
CDR3aa: CASSFSEWQPQHF

len: 15
v_gene: TRBV5-6
d_gene: TRBD1
abundance: many
j_gene: TRBJ1-2
CDR3nt: TGTGCCAGCAGCCCTGACAGGGGGCGCTTCCATGGCTACACCTTC
CDR3aa: CASSPDRGRFHGYTF

len: 14
v_gene: TRBV11-1
d_gene: .
abundance: few
j_gene: TRBJ1-2
CDR3nt: TGTGCCAGCAGAAATGCGGGGACGGCCTATGGCTACACCTTC
CDR3aa: CASRNAGTAYGYTF

len: 16
v_gene: TRBV11-2
d_gene: .
abundance: medium-sized
j_gene: TRBJ2-3
CDR3nt: TGTGCCAGCAGCCCAGGGGTTCGGGGCAGGGGTAATACGCAGTATTTT
CDR3aa: CASSPGVRGRGNTQYF

len: 15
v_gene: TRBV2
d_gene: TRBD1
abundance: .
j_gene: TRBJ1-1
CDR3nt: TGCGCCAGTCAATCGGACAGGGGGCGGGACACTGAAGCTTTCTTT
CDR3aa: CASQSDRGRDTEAFF

len: 17
v_gene: TRBV11-2
d_gene: .
abundance: .
j_gene: TRBJ1-6
CDR3nt: TGTGCCAGCAGCTCAACATTAGGGACAAACTTGAGTTCACCCCTCTACTTT
CDR3aa: CASSSTLGTNLSSPLYF

len: 14
v_gene: TRBV19
d_gene: TRBD1
abundance: .
j_gene: TRBJ2-7
CDR3nt: TGTGCCAGTAAGATAGGGACAGAGTCCTACGAGCAGTACTTC
CDR3aa: CASKIGTESYEQYF

len: 13
v_gene: TRBV6-2/TRBV6-3
d_gene: TRBD2
abundance: .
j_gene: TRBJ2-7
CDR3nt: TGTGTCAGTGGGAGGGCCCCCTCCTACGAGCGGTACTTC
CDR3aa: CVSGRAPSYERYF

len: 17
v_gene: TRBV11-2
d_gene: .
abundance: once
j_gene: TRBJ2-1
CDR3nt: TGTGCCAGCAGCTTAGGGGCTAGTGGGGAGGCCTACAATGAGCAGTTCTTC
CDR3aa: CASSLGASGEAYNEQFF

len: 12
v_gene: TRBV10-3
d_gene: .
abundance: .
j_gene: TRBJ1-3
CDR3nt: TGTGCCTTCAGTTATGACCGAAACACCATATATTTT
CDR3aa: CAFSYDRNTIYF

len: 14
v_gene: TRBV7-9
d_gene: .
abundance: .
j_gene: TRBJ1-1
CDR3nt: TGTGCCACCAGCACTACAGGGTATAACACTGGAGCTTTCTTT
CDR3aa: CATSTTGYNTGAFF

len: 16
v_gene: TRBV7-9
d_gene: TRBD1
abundance: few
j_gene: TRBJ1-5
CDR3nt: TGTGCCAGCAGCCCGGGGACAGGGAGTTTAGGCCAGCCCCAGCATTTT
CDR3aa: CASSPGTGSLGQPQHF

len: 14
v_gene: TRBV6-1
d_gene: .
abundance: .
j_gene: TRBJ2-7
CDR3nt: TGTGCCGGCAACCTGACGGGGCTCGCCTACGAGCAGTACTTC
CDR3aa: CAGNLTGLAYEQYF

len: 11
v_gene: TRBV19
d_gene: .
abundance: .
j_gene: TRBJ2-2
CDR3nt: TGTGCCAGTAGTCTAAGCGGGGAGCTGTTTTTT
CDR3aa: CASSLSGELFF

len: 13
v_gene: TRBV6-1
d_gene: .
abundance: few
j_gene: TRBJ2-7
CDR3nt: TGTGCCAGCGGTAAAGGGGGTGTCCACGAGCGCTACTTC
CDR3aa: CASGKGGVHERYF

len: 12
v_gene: TRBV11-2
d_gene: .
abundance: few
j_gene: TRBJ1-2
CDR3nt: TGTGCCAGCAGAGCGGGTCCGGGAGGCTACACCTTC
CDR3aa: CASRAGPGGYTF

len: 10
v_gene: TRBV28
d_gene: .
abundance: few
j_gene: TRBJ2-5
CDR3nt: TGTGCCGGCAGCCGAGAGACCCAGTACTTC
CDR3aa: CAGSRETQYF

len: 15
v_gene: TRBV5-1
d_gene: .
abundance: many
j_gene: TRBJ2-1
CDR3nt: TGCGCCAGCAGCTTAGGTGCGGCCTCCTACAATGAGCAGTTCTTC
CDR3aa: CASSLGAASYNEQFF

len: 16
v_gene: TRBV11-2
d_gene: .
abundance: .
j_gene: TRBJ2-7
CDR3nt: TGTGCCAGCAGCTCCTGGGGGCCTTACCGGGGATACGAGCAGTACTTC
CDR3aa: CASSSWGPYRGYEQYF

len: 13
v_gene: TRBV12-3/TRBV12-4
d_gene: TRBD1
abundance: .
j_gene: TRBJ2-3
CDR3nt: TGTGTCAGCACCGGACAGGGCACAGATACGCAATATTTT
CDR3aa: CVSTGQGTDTQYF

len: 15
v_gene: TRBV6-5
d_gene: TRBD2
abundance: .
j_gene: TRBJ2-1
CDR3nt: TGTGGCAGTAGTTATGGGACTAGCAGCTACAATGAGCAGTTCTTC
CDR3aa: CGSSYGTSSYNEQFF

len: 15
v_gene: TRBV11-2
d_gene: .
abundance: .
j_gene: TRBJ1-1
CDR3nt: TGTGCCAGCAGCTTATTACAGGGAATGAACACTGAAGCTTTCTTT
CDR3aa: CASSLLQGMNTEAFF

len: 15
v_gene: TRBV24-1
d_gene: TRBD1
abundance: many
j_gene: TRBJ2-1
CDR3nt: TGTGCCACCAGTGAGAGACAGGGGTCTGGTGATGAGCAGTTCTTC
CDR3aa: CATSERQGSGDEQFF

len: 14
v_gene: TRBV11-3
d_gene: TRBD1
abundance: .
j_gene: TRBJ2-1
CDR3nt: TGTGCCAGCCCCCCGAGACAGGGGACGGGTGAGCAGTTCTTC
CDR3aa: CASPPRQGTGEQFF

len: 14
v_gene: TRBV11-2
d_gene: TRBD1
abundance: .
j_gene: TRBJ2-1
CDR3nt: TGTGCCAGTAGCCCACGGACAGGGTACAATGGGCAGTTCTTC
CDR3aa: CASSPRTGYNGQFF

len: 15
v_gene: TRBV29-1
d_gene: .
abundance: .
j_gene: TRBJ1-1
CDR3nt: TGCAGCGCCTACGACTCCGGGGAGGTGAACACTGAAGCTTTCTTT
CDR3aa: CSAYDSGEVNTEAFF

len: 13
v_gene: TRBV10-1
d_gene: .
abundance: .
j_gene: TRBJ2-3
CDR3nt: TGCGCCACCAGCGATTTCAGCGCAAATACGCAGTATTTT
CDR3aa: CATSDFSANTQYF

len: 14
v_gene: TRBV20-1
d_gene: TRBD2
abundance: many
j_gene: TRBJ2-7
CDR3nt: TGCAGTGTTCTTACCGGGACTAGCGGGTACGAGCAGTACTTC
CDR3aa: CSVLTGTSGYEQYF

len: 13
v_gene: TRBV6-5
d_gene: .
abundance: few
j_gene: TRBJ1-4
CDR3nt: TGTGCCAGCAGTTTCCGGCTGAATGAAAAATTGTTTTTT
CDR3aa: CASSFRLNEKLFF

len: 15
v_gene: TRBV5-1
d_gene: TRBD1
abundance: .
j_gene: TRBJ2-2
CDR3nt: TGCGCCAGCAGCATGGGACAGAGTAACGCCGGGGAGCTGTTTTTT
CDR3aa: CASSMGQSNAGELFF

len: 14
v_gene: TRBV20-1
d_gene: TRBD1
abundance: .
j_gene: TRBJ2-7
CDR3nt: TGCAGCGCACATCGGGACAGGGGGCTGGAGGAGCAGTACTTC
CDR3aa: CSAHRDRGLEEQYF

len: 16
v_gene: TRBV7-8
d_gene: TRBD1
abundance: .
j_gene: TRBJ1-5
CDR3nt: TGTGCCAGCAGCCGACAGGGGACTTATAGCAGTCGGCCCCAGCATTTT
CDR3aa: CASSRQGTYSSRPQHF

len: 14
v_gene: TRBV4-2
d_gene: TRBD2
abundance: .
j_gene: TRBJ2-1
CDR3nt: TGTGACAGCAGCCAAGGGAGGGATTACTATGAGCAGTTCTTC
CDR3aa: CDSSQGRDYYEQFF

len: 14
v_gene: TRBV5-4
d_gene: .
abundance: many
j_gene: TRBJ2-3
CDR3nt: TGCGCCAGCAGCTTGGGACTGGCAACAGATACGCAGTATTTT
CDR3aa: CASSLGLATDTQYF

len: 14
v_gene: TRBV12-3/TRBV12-4
d_gene: TRBD1
abundance: .
j_gene: TRBJ1-1
CDR3nt: TGTGCCAGCAGTTTCACCTCGACAGGGGTTGAAGCTCTCTTT
CDR3aa: CASSFTSTGVEALF